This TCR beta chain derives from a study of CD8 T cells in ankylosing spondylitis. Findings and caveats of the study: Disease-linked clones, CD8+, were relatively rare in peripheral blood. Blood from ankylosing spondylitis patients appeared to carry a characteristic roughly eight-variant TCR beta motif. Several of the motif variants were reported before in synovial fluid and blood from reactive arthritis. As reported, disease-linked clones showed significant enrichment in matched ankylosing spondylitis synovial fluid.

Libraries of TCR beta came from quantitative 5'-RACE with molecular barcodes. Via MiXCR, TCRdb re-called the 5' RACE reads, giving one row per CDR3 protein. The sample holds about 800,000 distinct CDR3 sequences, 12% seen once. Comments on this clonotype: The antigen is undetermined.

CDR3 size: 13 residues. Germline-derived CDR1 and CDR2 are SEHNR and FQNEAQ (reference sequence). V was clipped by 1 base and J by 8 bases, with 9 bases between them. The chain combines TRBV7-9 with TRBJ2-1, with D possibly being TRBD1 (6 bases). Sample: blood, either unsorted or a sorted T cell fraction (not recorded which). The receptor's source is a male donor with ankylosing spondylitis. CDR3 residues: CASSLDAGDEQFF. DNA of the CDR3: TGTGCCAGCAGCTTAGATGCAGGGGATGAGCAGTTCTTC.